This entry lists 20 T cell receptor beta chains sequenced from one sample in a study of shared T cell receptors in the human thymus. Method: immunoSEQ multiplex PCR; TCRdb's copy keeps in-frame clones and lacks some. The table lists some 660,000 clones, 87% of them singletons, with roughly 0.0086% in the top ten. These records were also assigned to another study, of human thymus T cells.

The sequenced material came from thymocytes. The receptors were sampled from a boy younger than two with a congenital heart defect.

The chain carries TRBV7-9 and TRBJ2-5; 7 nucleotides line up with TRBD1. Germline V CDR1 and CDR2: SEHNR, FQNEAQ (reference sequence). The trim removed 6 bases at V and 5 bases at J, leaving 15 bases unmatched. The CDR3 length is 16 residues. This chain's CDR3 is CASRWSVTGSQETQYF. CDR3 nucleotides: TGTGCCAGCAGATGGTCCGTGACAGGGAGCCAGGAGACCCAGTACTTC.

The V and J genes are TRBV2 and TRBJ2-7, with TRBD1 identical over 7 bases. Germline CDR1 reads SNHLY; CDR2 reads FYNNEI. V was clipped by 1 base and J by 0 bases; unmatched bases: 6. The CDR3 consists of 16 residues. The CDR3 reads CASSEEGGPYSYEQYF. In nucleotides, the CDR3 is TGTGCCAGCAGTGAAGAAGGGGGCCCCTACTCCTACGAGCAGTACTTC.

This clone has only a few counts. The chain couples TRBV11-2 to TRBJ1-4; TRBD1 agrees at 8 bases. Germline V gene data show CDR1 as SGHAT and CDR2 as FQNNGV. The CDR3 spans 14 residues. Germline trimming cut 6 bases from V and 6 bases from J; bases unmatched to any gene: 6. The CDR3 here is CASSSDRGHEKLFF. The CDR3 DNA follows: TGTGCCAGCAGTTCTGACAGGGGTCATGAAAAACTGTTTTTT.

This chain uses TRBV25-1 with TRBJ2-1; TRBD2 agrees at 7 bases. The V and J ends lost 5 bases and 3 bases, in that order; junction bases with no gene match: 4. Germline V lookup: CDR1 MGHDK, CDR2 SYGVNS. The CDR3 is made up of 14 amino acids. The CDR3 nucleotides read TGTGCCAGCAGTCACAGCGGGATCTACAATGAGCAGTTCTTC. Encoded protein: CASSHSGIYNEQFF. The whole variable domain, filled in from reference TRBV25-1 and TRBJ2-1, reads EADIYQTPRYLVIGTGKKITLECSQTMGHDKMYWYQQDPGMELHLIHYSYGVNSTEKGDLSSESTVSRIRTEHFPLTLESARPSHTSQYLCASSHSGIYNEQFFGPGTRLTVL.

The chain's CDR3 is CASSFRLSPLHF. CDR3 nucleotide sequence: TGTGCCAGCAGTTTTCGTCTCTCACCCCTCCACTTT. This chain joins TRBV28 and TRBJ1-6; no reliable D call. The germline V and J ends were trimmed by 3 bases and 10 bases, with 7 bases remaining between them. This CDR3 has 12 amino acids. The V gene's germline CDR1 is MDHEN and CDR2 SYDVKM.

J is TRBJ1-1 and V is TRBV29-1; no clear D gene. Trimming pared 4 bases from V and 5 bases from J, leaving 17 bases between. Germline-derived CDR1 and CDR2 are SQVTM and ANQGSEA. CDR3 length: 14 amino acids. Here the CDR3 DNA reads TGCAGCGTTGTAAGTCGGGGAACAGTGACTGAAGCTTTCTTT. It translates to CSVVSRGTVTEAFF.

The rearrangement joins TRBV5-1 to TRBJ2-3; tentative D call: TRBD2 (6 bases). The CDR3 is 15 residues long. Trimming left V 3 bases short and J 3 bases short, with 14 bases between. In germline, CDR1 is SGHRS, CDR2 YFSETQ. The CDR3 here is CASSSGRFGTDTQYF. CDR3 in DNA: TGCGCCAGCAGCTCAGGGAGGTTTGGGACAGATACGCAGTATTTT.

V usage is TRBV7-9 and J usage is TRBJ2-7, with a tentative D call TRBD1 (6 bases). Germline CDR1 reads SEHNR; CDR2 reads FQNEAQ (reference sequence). The length of the CDR3 is 14 residues. V was cut by 5 bases and J by 3 bases, with 14 bases left in between. CDR3 amino acids: CASSQTGWSYEQYF. In DNA, the CDR3 is TGTGCCAGCAGCCAGACAGGCTGGAGCTACGAGCAGTACTTC.

The chain is built from TRBV4-1 and TRBJ1-2, with a tentative D call TRBD1 (5 bases). Germline loops: CDR1 MGHRA, CDR2 YSYEKL. V was pared by 1 base and J by 8 bases, with 11 bases between. The CDR3 extends over 13 amino acids. CDR3 sequence reads: CASSQAGEWGYTF. The CDR3 bases are TGCGCCAGCAGCCAAGCGGGGGAATGGGGCTACACCTTC.

This clone was observed a handful of times. The chain is built from TRBV19 and TRBJ2-2; no clear D. Between the trimmed V and J ends, which lost 7 bases and 2 bases, there was a span of 11 bases. The CDR3 runs to 14 residues. The germline V gene has CDR1 LNHDA and CDR2 SQIVND (reference sequence). The CDR3 DNA is TGTGCCAGTACTCGACTGCCAAACACCGGGGAGCTGTTTTTT. It encodes CASTRLPNTGELFF.

The chain recombines TRBV28 with TRBJ1-4; 8 positions agree with TRBD1. The trim removed 4 bases at V and 11 bases at J, leaving 9 bases unmatched. The CDR3 length is 14 residues. CDR1 is MDHEN and CDR2 is SYDVKM in the germline V gene. CDR3 sequence: CASSCRQGPTKLFF. The CDR3 DNA follows: TGTGCCAGCAGTTGCCGACAGGGGCCGACGAAACTGTTTTTT.

This sequence joins TRBV28 and TRBJ1-1; possibly TRBD1 for D (6 bases). Per germline, CDR1 MDHEN and CDR2 SYDVKM. Trimming shortened V by 5 bases and J by 8 bases, and 18 bases separated the two germline ends. This CDR3 is 14 amino acids long. The DNA for the CDR3 is TGTGCCAGCAGTACAGTTAAGGGGGTCCGGGAAGCTTTCTTT. Translation gives CASSTVKGVREAFF.

V and J are TRBV11-3 and TRBJ2-2, with unresolved D. Germline assignment: CDR1 SGHNT and CDR2 YENEEA. The CDR3 extends over 13 amino acids. The V end was cut by 1 base, the J end by 6 bases, with 6 bases between. Written as DNA, the CDR3 is TGTGCCAGCAGCTTAGCAGGTGCCGGGGAGCTGTTTTTT. Its translation is CASSLAGAGELFF.

Regarding this clone: The junction departs from germline at one end; a sequencing error may be responsible. The same CDR3 arises from other DNA sequences in this sample as well. The rearrangement uses TRBV30 and TRBJ1-6; a weak D match, TRBD1 (5 bases). CDR3 size: 17 residues. Germline V gives CDR1 GTSNPN, CDR2 SVGIG (reference sequence). CDR3 DNA: TGTGCCTGGAAGTCCTGGAAAGGGGAAGCGGGTAATTCCCCCCTCCACTTT. Translating it yields CAWKSWKGEAGNSPLHF.

CDR3 sequence (DNA): TGTGCCAGCAGCTCCGACAGAGAGCAGTTCTTC. Translating gives CASSSDREQFF. The V call is TRBV5-5, the J call TRBJ2-1; D is perhaps TRBD1 (5 bases). Deletions cut 3 bases from V and 10 bases from J, with 8 bases between. The CDR3 sequence is 11 residues long. From germline, CDR1 is SGHKS and CDR2 YYEKEE (reference sequence). Full variable domain (outside the CDR3, taken from reference TRBV5-5 and TRBJ2-1): DAGVTQSPTHLIKTRGQQVTLRCSPISGHKSVSWYQQVLGQGPQFIFQYYEKEERGRGNFPDRFSARQFPNYSSELNVNALLLGDSALYLCASSSDREQFFGPGTRLTVL.

In DNA form, the CDR3 reads TGTGCCAGCAGTGATAGGACAGGGTTTAACAATCAGCCCCAGCATTTT. Protein sequence: CASSDRTGFNNQPQHF. This chain uses TRBV27 with TRBJ1-5; 8 positions agree with TRBD1. The CDR3 has 16 residues. V lost 5 bases to trimming and J lost 3 bases; unmatched junction nucleotides: 9. Germline CDR1 MNHEY, CDR2 SMNVEV (reference sequence).

The gene calls are TRBV6-5 and TRBJ1-1, with 12 bases matching TRBD1. CDR1 is MNHEY and CDR2 is SVGAGI in the germline V gene. The CDR3 has 13 amino acids. With V trimmed by 4 bases and J by 8 bases, 2 bases remained unmatched. CDR3: CASSFGTGGEAFF. Here the CDR3 DNA reads TGTGCCAGCAGTTTCGGGACAGGGGGCGAAGCTTTCTTT.

CDR3 region: CASSLAGREKLFF. The CDR3 DNA follows: TGTGCCAGCAGCTTAGCAGGGAGAGAAAAACTGTTTTTT. The gene calls are TRBV7-9 and TRBJ1-4, with D uncertain. The CDR3 extends over 13 amino acids. Trimming pared 0 bases from V and 8 bases from J, leaving 7 bases between. Germline V gene sequence: CDR1 SEHNR, CDR2 FQNEAQ (reference sequence).

This clone appeared a few times. This chain links TRBV28 with TRBJ1-5, with D possibly being TRBD1 (5 bases). The CDR3 is 16 residues long. Germline V gives CDR1 MDHEN, CDR2 SYDVKM. The V end lost 3 bases, the J end lost 0 bases, and 12 bases lay between the germline ends. The CDR3, as DNA: TGTGCCAGCAGTTTTCGGGGGAAATATAGCAATCAGCCCCAGCATTTT. Translation: CASSFRGKYSNQPQHF.

This chain uses TRBV12-5 with TRBJ1-1; D remains ambiguous. Per the germline V gene, CDR1 is LGHNT and CDR2 is FRNRAP. The CDR3 length is 17 residues. V gave up 5 bases and J gave up 1 base, with 20 bases separating them. The CDR3 spells CASGTAAGRFGNTEAFF. The DNA of the CDR3 is TGTGCTAGTGGTACCGCCGCCGGTCGGTTTGGGAACACTGAAGCTTTCTTT.